Sequencing of this T cell receptor beta chain was carried out in a study of shared clonotypes between healthy human individuals. General observations from the study: The sole specimen, blood, was sampled, and tissue repertoires likely differ.

Points on this clone: Its target is not known. The same CDR3 arises from other DNA sequences in this sample as well.

Losses at the gene ends were 2 bases for V and 2 bases for J; bases not matched to a gene: 3. CDR3 length equals 14 residues. CDR1 and CDR2 (germline): KGHSH, LQKENI. Only Caucasian adults living in Nashville, Tennessee made up the donor group. Both subsets, CD45RA+ naive and CD45RA-negative memory, were split from the CD4+ cells. The authors ran the assay at deep level. The method was immunoSEQ multiplex PCR; TCRdb's version includes in-frame clones alone and lacks a portion of them. The sample contains 1.6 million or so clones, approximately 98.5% of which appear only once. J is TRBJ2-7 and V is TRBV18, with 7 nucleotides matching TRBD2. The receptor comes from a man aged 25 to 45 in good health. The sequenced sample consisted of naive CD4+ T cells sorted from blood. Subset meaning: CD45RA+ positively selected. The CDR3 region has the DNA TGTGCCAGCTCACCAACCGGGACTACCTACGAGCAGTACTTC. Protein sequence: CASSPTGTTYEQYF.